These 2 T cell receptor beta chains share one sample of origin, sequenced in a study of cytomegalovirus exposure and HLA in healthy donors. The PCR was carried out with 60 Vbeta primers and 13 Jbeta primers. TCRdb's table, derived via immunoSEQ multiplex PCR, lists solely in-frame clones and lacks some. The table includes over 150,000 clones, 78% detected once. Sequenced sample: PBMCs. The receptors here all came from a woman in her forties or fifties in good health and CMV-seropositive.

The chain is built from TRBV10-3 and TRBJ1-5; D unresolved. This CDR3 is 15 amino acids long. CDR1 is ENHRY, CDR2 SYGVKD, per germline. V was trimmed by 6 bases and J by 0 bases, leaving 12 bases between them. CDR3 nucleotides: TGTGCCATCAGGTCGGGAGGGAATAGCAATCAGCCCCAGCATTTT. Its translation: CAIRSGGNSNQPQHF.

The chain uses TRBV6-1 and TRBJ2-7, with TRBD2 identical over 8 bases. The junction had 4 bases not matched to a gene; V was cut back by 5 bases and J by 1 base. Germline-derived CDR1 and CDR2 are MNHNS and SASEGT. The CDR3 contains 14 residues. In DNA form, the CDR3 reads TGTGCCAGCAGTTCCGTAGCGGGGTCCTACGAGCAGTACTTC. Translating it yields CASSSVAGSYEQYF.